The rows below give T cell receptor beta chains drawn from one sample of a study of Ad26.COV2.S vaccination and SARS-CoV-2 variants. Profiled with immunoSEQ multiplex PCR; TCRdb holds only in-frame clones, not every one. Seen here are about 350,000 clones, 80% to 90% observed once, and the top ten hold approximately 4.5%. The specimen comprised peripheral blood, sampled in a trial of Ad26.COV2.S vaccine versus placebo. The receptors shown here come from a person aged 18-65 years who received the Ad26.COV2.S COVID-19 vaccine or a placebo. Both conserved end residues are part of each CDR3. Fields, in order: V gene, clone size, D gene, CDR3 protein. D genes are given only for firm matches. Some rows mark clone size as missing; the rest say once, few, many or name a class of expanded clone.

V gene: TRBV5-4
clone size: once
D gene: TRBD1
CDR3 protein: CASSPGQDPEAFF

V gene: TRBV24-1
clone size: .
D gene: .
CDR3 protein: CATSDQTRDNEQFF

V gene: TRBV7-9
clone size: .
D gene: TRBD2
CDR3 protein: CASSLTSGHRDNEQFF

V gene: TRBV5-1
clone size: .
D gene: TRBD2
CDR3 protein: CASSSQGGSGRAGEQFF

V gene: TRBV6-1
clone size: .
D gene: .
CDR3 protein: CASSDQVGAGDLYEQYF

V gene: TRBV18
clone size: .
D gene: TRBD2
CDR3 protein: CASSPGTSGRAYQETQYF

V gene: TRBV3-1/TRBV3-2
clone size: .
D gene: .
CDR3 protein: CASSQDPGYEKLFF

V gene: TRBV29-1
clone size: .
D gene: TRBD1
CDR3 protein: CSVERDSDYGYTF

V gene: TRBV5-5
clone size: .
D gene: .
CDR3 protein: CASSVRDTPYEQYF

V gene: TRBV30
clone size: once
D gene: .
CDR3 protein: CAWSVASSGNTIYF

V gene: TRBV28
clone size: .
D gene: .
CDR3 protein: CASSLQGFTGELFF

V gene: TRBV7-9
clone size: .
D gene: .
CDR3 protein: CASSSLQSLGDPYEQYF

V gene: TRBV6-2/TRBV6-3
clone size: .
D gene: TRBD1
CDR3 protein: CASSFPGQGYDGYTF

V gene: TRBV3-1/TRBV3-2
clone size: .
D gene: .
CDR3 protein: CASSKDFSTDTQYF

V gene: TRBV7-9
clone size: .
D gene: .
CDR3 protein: CASSLTERNTEAFF

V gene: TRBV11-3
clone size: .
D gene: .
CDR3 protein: CASSQVRGETQYF

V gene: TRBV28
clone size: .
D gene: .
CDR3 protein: CASSLFSGSNEKLFF

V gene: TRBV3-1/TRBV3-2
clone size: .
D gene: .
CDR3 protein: CASSHSWVSFTGELFF

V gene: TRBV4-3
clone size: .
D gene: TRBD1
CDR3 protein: CASSQSGTVNTEAFF

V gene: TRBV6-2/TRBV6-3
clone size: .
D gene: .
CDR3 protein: CASSYSGGTVNTEAFF

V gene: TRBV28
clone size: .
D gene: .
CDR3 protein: CASSLRGPQHF

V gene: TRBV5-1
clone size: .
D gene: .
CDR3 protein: CASSLVPDLQETQYF

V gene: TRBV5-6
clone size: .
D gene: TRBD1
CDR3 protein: CASSLVRDRGREQYF

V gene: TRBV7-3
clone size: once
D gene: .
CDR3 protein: CASSPPGFHTEAFF

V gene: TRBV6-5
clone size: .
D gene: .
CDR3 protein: CAPPGIVNYGYTF

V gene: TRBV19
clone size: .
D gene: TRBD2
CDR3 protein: CASSVTSGPYNEQFF

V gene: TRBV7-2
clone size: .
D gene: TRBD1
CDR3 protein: CASSSTGGNYGYTF

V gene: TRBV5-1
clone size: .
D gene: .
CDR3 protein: CASSLDSLNTGELFF

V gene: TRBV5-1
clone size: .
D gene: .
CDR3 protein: CASSLEGRAFF

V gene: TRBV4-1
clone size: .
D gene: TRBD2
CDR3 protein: CASSQDIQREVGETQYF

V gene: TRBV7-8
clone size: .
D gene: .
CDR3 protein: CASSPYTDSPLHF

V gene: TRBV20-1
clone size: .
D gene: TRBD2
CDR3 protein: CSASPSGRGSYNEQFF

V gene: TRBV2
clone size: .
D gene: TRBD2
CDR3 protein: CASASGGAKNIQYF

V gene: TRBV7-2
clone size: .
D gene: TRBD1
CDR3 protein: CASSLAGQVNEKLFF

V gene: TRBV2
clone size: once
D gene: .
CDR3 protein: CASSEGPGSNYEQYF

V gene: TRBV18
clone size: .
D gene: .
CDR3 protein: CASSPPLGHETEAFF

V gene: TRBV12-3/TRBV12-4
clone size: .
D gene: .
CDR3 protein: CASSLNSNQPQHF

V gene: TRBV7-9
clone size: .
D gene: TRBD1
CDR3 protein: CASSPGTGRTDTQYF

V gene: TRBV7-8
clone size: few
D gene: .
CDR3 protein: CASSLVPRGYEQYF

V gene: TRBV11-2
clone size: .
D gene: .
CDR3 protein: CASSLYSTRNTEAFF

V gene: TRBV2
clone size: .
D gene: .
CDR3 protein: CASSRTALGYTF

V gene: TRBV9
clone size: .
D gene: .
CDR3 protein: CASSGTREGTEAFF

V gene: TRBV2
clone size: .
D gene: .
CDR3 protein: CASSEARQSYGYTF

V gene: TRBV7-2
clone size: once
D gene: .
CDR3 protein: CASSTVGTGYTF

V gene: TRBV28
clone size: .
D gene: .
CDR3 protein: CASSTRSSGREKLFF

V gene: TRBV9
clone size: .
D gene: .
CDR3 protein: CASSVGRHSPLHF

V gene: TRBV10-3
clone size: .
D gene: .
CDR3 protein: CAISESQGQGDTQYF

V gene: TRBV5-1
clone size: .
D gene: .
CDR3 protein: CASSAVGTTNTGELFF

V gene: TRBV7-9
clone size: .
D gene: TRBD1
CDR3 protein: CASNSQGSETQYF

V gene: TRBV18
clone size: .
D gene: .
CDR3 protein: CASSTQGNGGGNSPLHF

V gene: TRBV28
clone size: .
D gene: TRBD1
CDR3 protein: CASSYGTGDQPQHF

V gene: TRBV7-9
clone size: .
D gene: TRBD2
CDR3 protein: CASRPGLAGMNTGELFF

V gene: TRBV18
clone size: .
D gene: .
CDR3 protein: CASSPARMNTGELFF

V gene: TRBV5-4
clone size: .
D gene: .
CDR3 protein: CASSKDSGETQYF

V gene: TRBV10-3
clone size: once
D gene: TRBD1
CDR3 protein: CAIRQGGISGANVLTF